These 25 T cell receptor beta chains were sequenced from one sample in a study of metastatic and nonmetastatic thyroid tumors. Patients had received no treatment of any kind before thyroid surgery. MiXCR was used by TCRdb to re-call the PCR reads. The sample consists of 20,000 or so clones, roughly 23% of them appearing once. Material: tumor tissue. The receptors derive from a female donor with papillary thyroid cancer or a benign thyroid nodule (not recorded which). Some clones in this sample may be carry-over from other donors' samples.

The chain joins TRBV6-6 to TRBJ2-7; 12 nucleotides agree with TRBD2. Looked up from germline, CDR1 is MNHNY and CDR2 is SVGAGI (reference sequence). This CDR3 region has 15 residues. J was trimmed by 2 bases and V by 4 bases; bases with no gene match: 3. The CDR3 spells CASSSLAGGPYEQYF. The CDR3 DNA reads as TGTGCCAGCAGTTCACTAGCGGGAGGACCCTACGAGCAGTACTTC.

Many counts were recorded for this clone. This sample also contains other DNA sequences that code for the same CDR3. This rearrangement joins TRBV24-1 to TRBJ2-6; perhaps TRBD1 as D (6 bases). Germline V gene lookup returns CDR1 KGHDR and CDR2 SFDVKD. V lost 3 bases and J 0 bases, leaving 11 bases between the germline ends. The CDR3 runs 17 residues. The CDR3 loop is CATSDTTGTSGANVLTF. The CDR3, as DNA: TGTGCCACCAGTGATACCACAGGGACCTCTGGGGCCAACGTCCTGACTTTC.

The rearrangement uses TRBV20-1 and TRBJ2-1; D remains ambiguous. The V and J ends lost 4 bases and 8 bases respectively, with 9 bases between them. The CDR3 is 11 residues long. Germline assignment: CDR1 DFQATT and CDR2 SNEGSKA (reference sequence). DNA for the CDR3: TGCAGTGCTAATTTTGGGCATGAGCAGTTCTTC. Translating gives CSANFGHEQFF.

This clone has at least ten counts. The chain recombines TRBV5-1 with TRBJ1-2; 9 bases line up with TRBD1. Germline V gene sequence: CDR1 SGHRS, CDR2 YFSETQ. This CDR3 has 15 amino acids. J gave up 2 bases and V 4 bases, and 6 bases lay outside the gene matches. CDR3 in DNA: TGCGCCAGCAGCGGGGGACAGGGAGGGAACTATGGCTACACCTTC. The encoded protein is CASSGGQGGNYGYTF.

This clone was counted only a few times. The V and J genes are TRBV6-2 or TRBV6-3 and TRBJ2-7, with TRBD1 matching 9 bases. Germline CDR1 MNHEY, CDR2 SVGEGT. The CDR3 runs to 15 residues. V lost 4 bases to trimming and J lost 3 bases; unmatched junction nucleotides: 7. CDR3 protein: CASSSPTGGSYEQYF. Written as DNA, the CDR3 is TGTGCCAGCAGTTCCCCGACAGGGGGGAGCTACGAGCAGTACTTC.

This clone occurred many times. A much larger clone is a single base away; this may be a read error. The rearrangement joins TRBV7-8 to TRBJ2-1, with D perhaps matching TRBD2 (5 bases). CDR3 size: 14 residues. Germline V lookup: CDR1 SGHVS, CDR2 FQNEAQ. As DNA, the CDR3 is TGTGCCGGCAGCTTATCTCGGGATTACAATGAGCAGTTCTTC. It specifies CAGSLSRDYNEQFF.

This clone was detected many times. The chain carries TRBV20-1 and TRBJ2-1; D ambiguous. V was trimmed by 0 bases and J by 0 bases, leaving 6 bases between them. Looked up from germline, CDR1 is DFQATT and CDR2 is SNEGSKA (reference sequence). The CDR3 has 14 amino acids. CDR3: CSARDTISYNEQFF. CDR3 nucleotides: TGCAGTGCTAGAGATACGATCTCCTACAATGAGCAGTTCTTC.

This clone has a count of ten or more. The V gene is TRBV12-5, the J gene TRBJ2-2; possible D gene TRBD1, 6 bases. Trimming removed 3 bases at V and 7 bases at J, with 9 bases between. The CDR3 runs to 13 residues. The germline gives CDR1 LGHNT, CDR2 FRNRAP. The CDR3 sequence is CASGLQGFGELFF. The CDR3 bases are TGTGCTAGTGGTTTACAGGGTTTCGGGGAGCTGTTTTTT.

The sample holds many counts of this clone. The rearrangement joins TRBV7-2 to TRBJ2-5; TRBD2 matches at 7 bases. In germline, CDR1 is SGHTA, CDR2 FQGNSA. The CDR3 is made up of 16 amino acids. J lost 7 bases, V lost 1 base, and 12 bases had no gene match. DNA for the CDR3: TGTGCCAGCAGCTTAGTTCGTGGACTAGGGGCGGGGACCCAGTACTTC. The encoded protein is CASSLVRGLGAGTQYF.

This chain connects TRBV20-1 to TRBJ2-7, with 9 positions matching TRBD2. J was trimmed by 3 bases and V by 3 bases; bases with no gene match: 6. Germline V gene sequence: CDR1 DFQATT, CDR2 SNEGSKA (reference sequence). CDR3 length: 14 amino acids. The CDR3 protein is CSASRLAGSYEQYF. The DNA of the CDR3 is TGCAGTGCTAGTAGGCTAGCGGGAAGCTACGAGCAGTACTTC.

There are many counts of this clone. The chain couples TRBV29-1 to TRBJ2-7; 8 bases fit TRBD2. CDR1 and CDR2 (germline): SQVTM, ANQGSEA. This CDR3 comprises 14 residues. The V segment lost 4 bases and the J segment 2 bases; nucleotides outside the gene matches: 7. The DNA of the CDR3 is TGCAGCGTTGGTCCCAGCGGGAGTGCCTACGAGCAGTACTTC. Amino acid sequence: CSVGPSGSAYEQYF.

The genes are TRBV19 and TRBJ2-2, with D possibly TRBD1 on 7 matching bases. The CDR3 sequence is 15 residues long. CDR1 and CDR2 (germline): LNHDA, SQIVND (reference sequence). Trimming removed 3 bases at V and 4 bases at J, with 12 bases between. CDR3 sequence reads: CASSMGRGVTGELFF. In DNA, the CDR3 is TGTGCCAGTAGTATGGGCAGGGGGGTCACCGGGGAGCTGTTTTTT.

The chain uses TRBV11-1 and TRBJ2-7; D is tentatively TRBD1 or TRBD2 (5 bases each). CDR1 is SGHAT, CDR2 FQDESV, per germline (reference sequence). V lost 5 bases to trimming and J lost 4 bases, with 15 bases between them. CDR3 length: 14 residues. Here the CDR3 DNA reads TGTGCCAGCAGCATGGGGACGGTAGGGTACGAGCAGTACTTC. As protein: CASSMGTVGYEQYF.

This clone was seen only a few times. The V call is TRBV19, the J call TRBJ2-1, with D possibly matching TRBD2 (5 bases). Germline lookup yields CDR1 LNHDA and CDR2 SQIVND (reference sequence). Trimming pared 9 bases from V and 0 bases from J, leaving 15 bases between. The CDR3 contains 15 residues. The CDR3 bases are TGTGCCAGCCGTCGAATAGCGAGCTCCTACAATGAGCAGTTCTTC. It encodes CASRRIASSYNEQFF.

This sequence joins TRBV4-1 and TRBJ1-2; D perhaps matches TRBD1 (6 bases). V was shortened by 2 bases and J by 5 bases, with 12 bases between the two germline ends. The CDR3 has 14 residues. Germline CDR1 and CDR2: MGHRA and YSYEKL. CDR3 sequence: CASSQPDSVYGYTF. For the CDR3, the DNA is TGCGCCAGCAGCCAACCGGACAGCGTATATGGCTACACCTTC.

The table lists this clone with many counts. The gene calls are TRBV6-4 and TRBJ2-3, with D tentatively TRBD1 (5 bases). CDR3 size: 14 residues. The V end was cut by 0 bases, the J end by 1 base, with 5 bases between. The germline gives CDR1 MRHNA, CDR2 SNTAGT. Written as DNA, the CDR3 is TGTGCCAGCAGTGACTCACAGGGCACAGATACGCAGTATTTT. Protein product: CASSDSQGTDTQYF.

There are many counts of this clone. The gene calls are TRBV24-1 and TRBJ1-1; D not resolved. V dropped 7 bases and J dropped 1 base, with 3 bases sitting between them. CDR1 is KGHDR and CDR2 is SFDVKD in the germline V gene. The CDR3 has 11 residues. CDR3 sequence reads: CATRQNTEAFF. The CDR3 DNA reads TGTGCCACCAGGCAGAACACTGAAGCTTTCTTT.

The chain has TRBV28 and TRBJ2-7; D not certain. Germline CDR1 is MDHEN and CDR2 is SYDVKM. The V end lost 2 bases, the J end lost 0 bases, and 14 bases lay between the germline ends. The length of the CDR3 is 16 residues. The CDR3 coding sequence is TGTGCCAGCAGTTTAAGTGGAGCAGGAGCCTCCTACGAGCAGTACTTC. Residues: CASSLSGAGASYEQYF.

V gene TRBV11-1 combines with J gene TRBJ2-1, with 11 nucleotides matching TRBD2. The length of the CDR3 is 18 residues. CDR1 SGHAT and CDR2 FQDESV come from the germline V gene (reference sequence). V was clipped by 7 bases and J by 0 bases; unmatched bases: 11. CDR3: CASIPPPTSGSSYNEQFF. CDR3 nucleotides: TGTGCCAGCATACCTCCCCCTACTAGCGGGAGCTCCTACAATGAGCAGTTCTTC.

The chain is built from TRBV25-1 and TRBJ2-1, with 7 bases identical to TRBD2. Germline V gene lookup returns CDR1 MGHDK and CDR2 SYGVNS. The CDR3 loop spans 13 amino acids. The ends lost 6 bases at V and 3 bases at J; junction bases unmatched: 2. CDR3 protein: CASRTSDYNEQFF. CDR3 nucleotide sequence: TGTGCCAGCAGAACTAGCGACTACAATGAGCAGTTCTTC. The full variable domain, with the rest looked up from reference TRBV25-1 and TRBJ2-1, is EADIYQTPRYLVIGTGKKITLECSQTMGHDKMYWYQQDPGMELHLIHYSYGVNSTEKGDLSSESTVSRIRTEHFPLTLESARPSHTSQYLCASRTSDYNEQFFGPGTRLTVL.

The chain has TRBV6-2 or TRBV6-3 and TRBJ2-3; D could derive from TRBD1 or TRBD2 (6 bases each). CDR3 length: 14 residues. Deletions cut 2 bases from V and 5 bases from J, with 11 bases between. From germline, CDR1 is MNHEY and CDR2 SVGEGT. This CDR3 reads CASSYVGGVDTQYF. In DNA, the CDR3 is TGTGCCAGCAGTTACGTCGGGGGCGTAGATACGCAGTATTTT.

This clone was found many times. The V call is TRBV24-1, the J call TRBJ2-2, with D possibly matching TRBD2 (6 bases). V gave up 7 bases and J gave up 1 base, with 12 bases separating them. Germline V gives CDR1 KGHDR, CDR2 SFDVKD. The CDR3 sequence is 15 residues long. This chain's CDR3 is CATRAGTWNTGELFF. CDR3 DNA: TGTGCCACCAGGGCCGGGACTTGGAACACCGGGGAGCTGTTTTTT.

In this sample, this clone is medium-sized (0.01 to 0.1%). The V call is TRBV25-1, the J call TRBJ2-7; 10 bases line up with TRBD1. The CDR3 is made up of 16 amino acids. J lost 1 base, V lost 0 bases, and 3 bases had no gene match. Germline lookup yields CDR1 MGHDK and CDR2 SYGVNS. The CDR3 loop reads CASSEYGDRGSYEQYF. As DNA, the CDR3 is TGTGCCAGCAGTGAATACGGGGACAGGGGATCCTACGAGCAGTACTTC.

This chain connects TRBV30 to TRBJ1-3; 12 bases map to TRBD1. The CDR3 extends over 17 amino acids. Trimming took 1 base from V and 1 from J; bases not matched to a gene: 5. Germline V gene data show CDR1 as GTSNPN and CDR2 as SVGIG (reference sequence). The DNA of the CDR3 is TGTGCCTGGAGTGAAGGGACAGGGGGCCTTTCTGGAAACACCATATATTTT. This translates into CAWSEGTGGLSGNTIYF.

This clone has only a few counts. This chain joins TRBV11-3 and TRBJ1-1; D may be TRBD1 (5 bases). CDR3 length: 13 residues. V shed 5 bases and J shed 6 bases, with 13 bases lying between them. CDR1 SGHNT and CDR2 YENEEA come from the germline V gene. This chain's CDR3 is CASSPGPSPEAFF. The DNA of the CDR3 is TGTGCCAGCAGCCCGGGACCTAGCCCTGAAGCTTTCTTT.